This entry concerns a single T cell receptor (beta chain). This clone's antigen is unknown. No base-level quality is on record; no much larger clone is a single base apart. This specimen comes from a study of blood T cell repertoires in COVID-19 (dated by TCRdb to 2018 to 2021). Describing the broader study: The collaborator samples originated in the United States, Italy and Spain and spanned the acute and convalescent phases of COVID-19. The prospective study material was composed of cDNA or gDNA derived from T cells, B-cell-depleted T cells, or PBMCs. Deeply sampled blood TCRbeta repertoires from subjects exposed to, actively infected with, or recovered from COVID-19 were included in the dataset. The repertoires were made available in a free public database intended to serve as a resource for research on the immune response to SARS-CoV-2. The samples were drawn from two sources: the first 160 participants of the ongoing ImmuneRACE study, and 950 to 1,500 subjects contributed by 6 global collaborators. The sample metadata nearly always contained a de-identified subject ID, COVID-19 status, age in years and sex. Where HLA class I and class II types were available, the types were taken from metadata supplied by the sample provider, not from assay-based typing. Beyond this particular receptor, the publication reports: The amount of clinical and demographic metadata varied by source and participant and was provided uncurated.

Another Seattle source contributed samples from volunteer blood donors who had recovered from COVID-19. Each collaborating institution followed its own protocols to collect whole blood in K2EDTA tubes. For TCRbeta analysis, collaborator samples were shipped as frozen whole blood, as isolated PBMCs, or as DNA extracted from either sample type. The immunoSEQ Assay, a bias-controlled multiplex PCR, was used to amplify TCRbeta CDR3 regions from genomic DNA. The study's own analysis went as follows. The number of nucleated cells in each sample was estimated from the amplification of reference gene primers within the assay. Sequence reads were collapsed and filtered to measure the absolute abundance of every unique TCRbeta CDR3 rearrangement. Productive Simpson clonality was computed per sample as the square root of Simpson's diversity index over productive rearrangements. The clones in this table, taken by TCRdb from immuneACCESS, are in-frame only. Not every clone is retained; where verified, under half of the shortfall comes from an unresolved V gene, and the cause of the rest is unknown. The DNA gave D and trimming, while V, J and clone size come from that table. In this sample the table shows about 260,000 clones, about four fifths of which occur a single time. 8% to 10% of the sample is in the top ten clones.

The specimen sequenced was peripheral blood. The receptor comes from a woman in her forties or fifties who had recovered from COVID-19.

CDR3 loop: CASSHGRGGRADTQYF. The DNA sequence is TGTGCCAGCAGCCATGGGCGGGGGGGCCGAGCAGATACGCAGTATTTT. The rearrangement combines TRBV3-1 (or the pseudogene TRBV3-2) with TRBJ2-3; the junction holds 9 bases that match TRBD2. From the germline V gene (reference sequence), CDR1 is LGHDT and CDR2 is YNNKEL. The junction shows trimming of 3 bases on V and 4 bases on J, and the gene matches do not reach 8 bases of it. Including cysteine and phenylalanine, the CDR3 has 16 amino acids. Here the CDR3 DNA is all that survives: 48 bases in frame from base 1.